This T cell receptor (beta chain) appears in the sequencing data of a study of T-cell memory formation after mild COVID-19. Trimming removed 5 bases from V and 4 bases from J, with 14 bases in between. The CDR3 is 14 amino acids. From the 5' RACE reads, TCRdb called clonotypes with MiXCR, one entry per CDR3 protein. This repertoire shows about 340,000 distinct CDR3 sequences, around 20% found once; its top ten account for roughly 21%. This receptor was obtained from a man aged 18 to 29 who had mild COVID-19 (a few samples of this study predate the infection). Cell type and time point are not known. The chain couples TRBV12-3 or TRBV12-4 to TRBJ1-2; D not resolved. Source material: PBMCs or a T cell subset sorted from them (not recorded which). The CDR3 sequence: CASSDGRIIYGYTF. The CDR3 DNA reads TGTGCCAGCAGTGATGGACGGATTATCTATGGCTACACCTTC.